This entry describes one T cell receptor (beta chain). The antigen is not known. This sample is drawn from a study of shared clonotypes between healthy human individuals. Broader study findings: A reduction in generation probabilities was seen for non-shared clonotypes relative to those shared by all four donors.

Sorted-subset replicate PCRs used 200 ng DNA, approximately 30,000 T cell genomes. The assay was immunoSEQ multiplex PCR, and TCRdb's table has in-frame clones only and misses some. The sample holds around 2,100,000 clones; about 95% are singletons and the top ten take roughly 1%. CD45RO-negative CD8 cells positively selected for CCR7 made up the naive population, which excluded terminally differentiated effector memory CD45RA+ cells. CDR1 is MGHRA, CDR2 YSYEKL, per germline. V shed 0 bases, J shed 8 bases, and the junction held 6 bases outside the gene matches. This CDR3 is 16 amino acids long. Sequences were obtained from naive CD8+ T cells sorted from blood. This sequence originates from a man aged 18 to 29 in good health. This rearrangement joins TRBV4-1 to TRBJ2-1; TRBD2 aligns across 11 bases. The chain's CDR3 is CASSQDRTSGLDEQFF. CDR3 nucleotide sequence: TGCGCCAGCAGCCAAGATAGGACTAGCGGGCTGGATGAGCAGTTCTTC.